The 25 T cell receptor beta chains in this list originate from one sample, sequenced in a study of OX40 agonist ivuxolimab in advanced cancers. The method was immunoSEQ multiplex PCR; TCRdb's version includes in-frame clones alone and lacks a portion of them. The sample shows some 60,000 clones, 70% to 90% of them seen only once. The sample was CD4+ or CD8+ T cells sorted from blood, taken in a trial of the OX40 agonist ivuxolimab. The receptors derive from an adult with an advanced solid tumor such as melanoma, head and neck, liver or kidney cancer.

J is TRBJ1-6 and V is TRBV19; possibly TRBD1 for D (5 bases). V shed 6 bases and J shed 7 bases, with 13 bases lying between them. Looked up from germline, CDR1 is LNHDA and CDR2 is SQIVND (reference sequence). This CDR3 has 14 amino acids. In DNA form, the CDR3 reads TGTGCCAGTAGCCCTGGACAAAAAAATTCACCCCTCCACTTT. Translation: CASSPGQKNSPLHF.

This clone was found once. The gene calls are TRBV7-9 and TRBJ2-5; D may correspond to TRBD1 or TRBD2 (6 bases each). This CDR3 is built from 14 residues. Trimming left V 1 base short and J 4 bases short, with 10 bases between. In germline, CDR1 is SEHNR, CDR2 FQNEAQ (reference sequence). Here the CDR3 reads CASSLVEGGETQYF. CDR3 sequence (DNA): TGTGCCAGCAGCTTAGTCGAGGGGGGAGAGACCCAGTACTTC. Full variable domain (missing parts from reference TRBV7-9 and TRBJ2-5): DTGVSQNPRHKITKRGQNVTFRCDPISEHNRLYWYRQTLGQGPEFLTYFQNEAQLEKSRLLSDRFSAERPKGSFSTLEIQRTEQGDSAMYLCASSLVEGGETQYFGPGTRLLVL.

V and J are TRBV7-6 and TRBJ1-4; 9 nucleotides agree with TRBD1. V shed 5 bases and J 3 bases; nucleotides not matched to a gene: 1. CDR1 is SGHVS and CDR2 is FNYEAQ in the germline V gene. CDR3 length: 14 residues. CDR3 sequence: CASSRQGANEKLFF. The CDR3 region has the DNA TGTGCCAGCAGCAGACAGGGGGCTAATGAAAAACTGTTTTTT.

The rearrangement joins TRBV6-4 to TRBJ1-2; no clear D gene. The V gene's germline CDR1 is MRHNA and CDR2 SNTAGT. V lost 6 bases to trimming and J lost 4 bases, with 15 bases between them. CDR3 length: 14 residues. CDR3: CASSNRTAGYGYTF. As DNA, the CDR3 is TGTGCCAGCAGCAATAGAACTGCAGGCTATGGCTACACCTTC.

The chain has TRBV28 and TRBJ2-1; D remains unclear. Between the trimmed V and J ends, which lost 5 bases and 5 bases, there was a span of 10 bases. This CDR3 spans 13 amino acids. Germline V gene lookup returns CDR1 MDHEN and CDR2 SYDVKM. The CDR3 DNA is TGTGCCAGCAGTCTAGAAAAGAACAATGAGCAGTTCTTC. Encoded protein: CASSLEKNNEQFF.

This chain links TRBV7-8 with TRBJ2-7; weak D call: TRBD1 (5 bases). The CDR3 has 14 amino acids. V was shortened by 3 bases and J by 1 base, with 10 bases between the two germline ends. CDR1 SGHVS and CDR2 FQNEAQ come from the germline V gene. The DNA for the CDR3 is TGTGCCAGCAGCTTCGGCGCAGGGTCCTACGAGCAGTACTTC. Encoded protein: CASSFGAGSYEQYF.

The J gene is TRBJ2-4, the V gene TRBV4-3; no clear D. Germline V lookup: CDR1 LGHNA, CDR2 YSLEER. The CDR3 sequence is 15 residues long. V lost 1 base and J lost 8, with 15 bases in between. The CDR3 protein is CASSQGVGFNDIQYF. The CDR3 coding sequence is TGCGCCAGCAGCCAAGGCGTAGGGTTCAACGACATTCAGTACTTC.

This clone was observed a handful of times. The rearrangement uses TRBV18 and TRBJ1-5; D is unclear. Germline assignment: CDR1 KGHSH and CDR2 LQKENI. Trimming left V 6 bases short and J 1 base short, with 10 bases between. The length of the CDR3 is 14 residues. CDR3 residues: CASSERSSNQPQHF. For the CDR3, the DNA is TGTGCCAGCTCGGAAAGGTCGAGCAATCAGCCCCAGCATTTT.

This chain links TRBV2 with TRBJ2-1; D remains unclear. The CDR3 runs to 15 residues. Trimming took 4 bases from V and 4 from J, leaving 14 bases between them. From germline, CDR1 is SNHLY and CDR2 FYNNEI. CDR3 DNA sequence: TGTGCCAGCAGTGCCTCTGATCGGGCTTACAATGAGCAGTTCTTC. Translation gives CASSASDRAYNEQFF.

V is TRBV18 and J is TRBJ1-2; weak D call: TRBD1 (5 bases). With 10 bases removed from V and 4 bases from J, the gap between germline ends came to 19 bases. Germline lookup yields CDR1 KGHSH and CDR2 LQKENI. The CDR3 loop spans 14 amino acids. CDR3 region: CATEPGLEGYGYTF. CDR3 DNA sequence: TGTGCCACCGAACCGGGACTCGAGGGCTATGGCTACACCTTC.

V and J are TRBV28 and TRBJ2-7, with 7 bases fitting TRBD2. J lost 2 bases, V lost 5 bases, and 9 bases had no gene match. Germline V lookup: CDR1 MDHEN, CDR2 SYDVKM. There are 15 residues in the CDR3. In nucleotides, the CDR3 is TGTGCCAGCAGTACTGCGGGGGTGTCAACCTACGAGCAGTACTTC. Translation: CASSTAGVSTYEQYF.

CDR3 nucleotides: TGTGCCAGTAGTGACACATCGAGTAACTATGGCTACACCTTC. This codes for CASSDTSSNYGYTF. The chain carries TRBV19 and TRBJ1-2; D unclear. From germline, CDR1 is LNHDA and CDR2 SQIVND (reference sequence). With 5 bases removed from V and 1 base from J, the gap between germline ends came to 11 bases. The CDR3 extends over 14 amino acids.

CDR3 amino acids: CASSLWGADTIYF. CDR3 bases: TGTGCCAGCAGCTTATGGGGGGCGGACACCATATATTTT. The chain couples TRBV7-2 to TRBJ1-3; D is perhaps TRBD1 (6 bases). The CDR3 spans 13 residues. In germline, CDR1 is SGHTA, CDR2 FQGNSA. The V gene lost 2 bases and the J gene lost 8 bases, with 10 bases spanning the gap.

This clone was seen only once. The chain has TRBV2 and TRBJ1-4; TRBD1 might be the D (5 bases). CDR1 is SNHLY, CDR2 FYNNEI, per germline. V was trimmed by 7 bases and J by 4 bases, leaving 13 bases between them. This CDR3 has 14 amino acids. The CDR3 here is CASTRQGGNEKLFF. Here the CDR3 DNA reads TGTGCCAGCACCCGCCAGGGAGGTAATGAAAAACTGTTTTTT.

The chain joins TRBV4-3 to TRBJ2-3, with D unclear. V was shortened by 4 bases and J by 2 bases, with 7 bases between the two germline ends. Germline-derived CDR1 and CDR2 are LGHNA and YSLEER. The CDR3 contains 13 residues. CDR3 protein: CASSRGYTDTQYF. In DNA, the CDR3 is TGCGCCAGCAGCCGAGGCTACACAGATACGCAGTATTTT.

This sequence joins TRBV4-1 and TRBJ1-2; 7 bases are a match to TRBD1. The CDR3 runs to 16 residues. Germline-derived CDR1 and CDR2 are MGHRA and YSYEKL. The junction had 12 bases not matched to a gene; V was cut back by 4 bases and J by 4 bases. CDR3 amino acids: CASSLDLTGVVYGYTF. The DNA of the CDR3 is TGCGCCAGCAGCCTTGATCTAACAGGGGTAGTCTATGGCTACACCTTC.

This chain joins TRBV5-6 and TRBJ1-2; D remains ambiguous. The CDR3 has 12 residues. Germline CDR1 and CDR2: SGHDT and YYEEEE. Trimming cost V 2 bases and J 7 bases, with 9 bases left between them. DNA of the CDR3: TGTGCCAGCAGCTTCCTGATGGGTGGCTACACCTTC. Translating it yields CASSFLMGGYTF.

The V gene is TRBV6-6, the J gene TRBJ1-5; tentatively, D is TRBD1 (5 bases). CDR1 and CDR2 from the germline V gene are MNHNY and SVGAGI (reference sequence). V lost 5 bases to trimming and J lost 1 base, with 12 bases between them. There are 15 residues in the CDR3. CDR3 region: CASSGAGTSNQPQHF. The CDR3, as DNA: TGTGCCAGCAGTGGGGCAGGGACGAGCAATCAGCCCCAGCATTTT.

The chain joins TRBV28 to TRBJ1-2; a weak D match, TRBD1 (6 bases). Between the trimmed V and J ends, which lost 7 bases and 8 bases, there was a span of 14 bases. This CDR3 is 12 amino acids long. CDR1 and CDR2 from the germline V gene are MDHEN and SYDVKM. This CDR3 reads CASKVGGQGYTF. CDR3 coding DNA: TGTGCCAGCAAGGTGGGGGGGCAAGGCTACACCTTC.

The rearrangement uses TRBV7-8 and TRBJ1-3, with a possible D match to TRBD1 (6 bases). V was trimmed by 7 bases and J by 2 bases, leaving 15 bases between them. Germline lookup yields CDR1 SGHVS and CDR2 FQNEAQ. The CDR3 is made up of 15 amino acids. DNA for the CDR3: TGTGCCAGCACCACGGACAGCCGACCTGGAAACACCATATATTTT. Protein sequence: CASTTDSRPGNTIYF.

This clone occurred a few times. The chain recombines TRBV7-2 with TRBJ2-4; D might be TRBD2 (6 bases). The germline V gene encodes CDR1 SGHTA and CDR2 FQGNSA. The CDR3 extends over 15 amino acids. Trimming pared 5 bases from V and 7 bases from J, leaving 18 bases between. The CDR3 sequence: CASSPQVGGVNIQYF. The CDR3 bases are TGTGCCAGCAGCCCCCAGGTGGGGGGAGTGAACATTCAGTACTTC.

This clone showed up just once. The V call is TRBV27, the J call TRBJ1-4; perhaps TRBD1 as D (6 bases). The CDR3 totals 16 residues. CDR1 is MNHEY, CDR2 SMNVEV, per germline (reference sequence). Between the trimmed V and J ends, which lost 5 bases and 12 bases, there was a span of 25 bases. The CDR3, as DNA: TGTGCCAGCAGTCCCAAAACCGGGACACTGGGTGGGGAACTGTTTTTT. Translation: CASSPKTGTLGGELFF.

This clone was seen a few times. The J gene is TRBJ1-6, the V gene TRBV5-1, with D unresolved. CDR1 SGHRS and CDR2 YFSETQ come from the germline V gene. CDR3 length: 14 residues. V lost 0 bases to trimming and J lost 9 bases, with 10 bases between them. CDR3 residues: CASSLAGDASPLHF. Here the CDR3 DNA reads TGCGCCAGCAGCTTGGCGGGTGACGCTTCACCCCTCCACTTT.

The chain joins TRBV6-5 to TRBJ2-7; 8 bases are a match to TRBD1. Germline V gene data show CDR1 as MNHEY and CDR2 as SVGAGI. V lost 4 bases and J lost 7; bases outside the gene matches: 6. The CDR3 is 13 residues long. CDR3 residues: CASSSPDRAEQYF. CDR3 DNA sequence: TGTGCCAGCAGTTCCCCGGACAGGGCGGAGCAGTACTTC.

This chain links TRBV5-4 with TRBJ1-2; TRBD1 matches at 11 bases. V lost 4 bases to trimming and J lost 9 bases; unmatched junction nucleotides: 11. The CDR3 contains 15 residues. Looked up from germline, CDR1 is SGHNT and CDR2 is YYREEE (reference sequence). CDR3 region: CASSSPSGTGGSYTF. DNA for the CDR3: TGTGCCAGCAGCAGCCCTTCTGGGACAGGGGGAAGCTACACCTTC.